This entry lists 20 T cell receptor beta chains sequenced from one sample in a study of identical twins. A single record per CDR3 protein comes from TCRdb applying MiXCR to the 5' RACE reads. This table holds nearly 900,000 distinct CDR3 sequences, 12% found once. Another study also made use of these data, one on yellow fever vaccine responses in identical twins.

The material sequenced was PBMCs. Source of these receptors: a woman aged 18 to 35 in good health.

This CDR3 reads CASSPPVTGRLTDTQYF. Written as DNA, the CDR3 is TGTGCCAGCTCACCACCGGTGACAGGGCGGCTCACAGATACGCAGTATTTT. The rearrangement joins TRBV18 to TRBJ2-3; 7 bases line up with TRBD1. V was clipped by 0 bases and J by 2 bases; unmatched bases: 8. Germline values: CDR1 KGHSH, CDR2 LQKENI. The CDR3 has 17 residues. Together with reference TRBV18 and TRBJ2-3, the CDR3 gives the full variable domain: NAGVMQNPRHLVRRRGQEARLRCSPMKGHSHVYWYRQLPEEGLKFMVYLQKENIIDESGMPKERFSAEFPKEGPSILRIQQVVRGDSAAYFCASSPPVTGRLTDTQYFGPGTRLTVL.

J is TRBJ2-5 and V is TRBV12-5; 11 bases align to TRBD2. This CDR3 is built from 18 residues. V was pared by 0 bases and J by 5 bases, with 11 bases of the junction left unmatched. The germline V gene has CDR1 LGHNT and CDR2 FRNRAP. The CDR3 here is CASGLVLGASGRWETQYF. CDR3 coding DNA: TGTGCTAGTGGTTTGGTACTCGGTGCTAGCGGGAGGTGGGAGACCCAGTACTTC.

In this sample, this clonotype turned up many times. The chain recombines TRBV7-2 with TRBJ2-1; unclear D gene. The germline CDR1 and CDR2 sequences are SGHTA and FQGNSA. The CDR3 runs to 13 residues. Trimming pared 5 bases from V and 5 bases from J, leaving 10 bases between. CDR3 sequence: CASSATVNNEQFF. CDR3 DNA: TGTGCCAGCAGCGCGACCGTGAACAATGAGCAGTTCTTC.

The V and J genes are TRBV5-1 and TRBJ2-5; D might be TRBD1 (7 bases). CDR1 and CDR2 from the germline V gene are SGHRS and YFSETQ. The CDR3 is made up of 15 amino acids. V lost 4 bases, J lost 3 bases, and 16 bases lay in between. The CDR3 coding sequence is TGCGCCAGCAGCGGCGGAGGGGGCGGCGAAGAGACCCAGTACTTC. Amino acid sequence: CASSGGGGGEETQYF. Full variable domain (outside the CDR3, taken from reference TRBV5-1 and TRBJ2-5): KAGVTQTPRYLIKTRGQQVTLSCSPISGHRSVSWYQQTPGQGLQFLFEYFSETQRNKGNFPGRFSGRQFSNSRSEMNVSTLELGDSALYLCASSGGGGGEETQYFGPGTRLLVL.

This clonotype has only a few counts. The chain links TRBV5-1 to TRBJ1-2; D gene ambiguous. CDR3 length: 14 amino acids. Trimming took 2 bases from V and 0 from J, leaving 8 bases between them. The germline gives CDR1 SGHRS, CDR2 YFSETQ. The DNA of the CDR3 is TGCGCCAGCAGCTTTTCGGAAGCTAACTATGGCTACACCTTC. Residues: CASSFSEANYGYTF.

The DNA for the CDR3 is TGTGCCAGCAGTTTTAGCGGCTACACAGATACGCAGTATTTT. The encoded protein is CASSFSGYTDTQYF. V gene TRBV27 combines with J gene TRBJ2-3, with D perhaps TRBD2 (6 bases). The V gene lost 3 bases and the J gene lost 2 bases, with 9 bases spanning the gap. The CDR3 is 14 amino acids. Germline-derived CDR1 and CDR2 are MNHEY and SMNVEV (reference sequence).

V and J are TRBV10-3 and TRBJ2-7; tentatively, D is TRBD1 or TRBD2 (5 bases each). The V end lost 4 bases, the J end lost 5 bases, and 9 bases lay between the germline ends. The CDR3 loop spans 12 amino acids. Per germline, CDR1 ENHRY and CDR2 SYGVKD. CDR3 region: CAISVGVDEQYF. CDR3 in DNA: TGTGCCATCAGTGTGGGGGTTGACGAGCAGTACTTC.

This clonotype was counted a few times. This chain connects TRBV10-3 to TRBJ2-1; tentatively, D is TRBD2 (5 bases). The CDR3 covers 13 residues. CDR1 is ENHRY and CDR2 is SYGVKD in the germline V gene. The V end was cut by 6 bases, the J end by 0 bases, with 6 bases between. The CDR3 spells CAIRRASYNEQFF. The CDR3 bases are TGTGCCATCAGGAGGGCCTCCTACAATGAGCAGTTCTTC.

The chain is built from TRBV29-1 and TRBJ2-1; D ambiguous. Between the trimmed V and J ends, which lost 5 bases and 10 bases, there was a span of 15 bases. Germline V lookup: CDR1 SQVTM, CDR2 ANQGSEA. This CDR3 has 12 residues. Here the CDR3 reads CSVSGDKREQFF. The CDR3 bases are TGCAGCGTTTCCGGCGATAAGAGGGAGCAGTTCTTC.

This chain connects TRBV7-9 to TRBJ2-5; D might be TRBD2 (6 bases). The CDR3 sequence is 14 residues long. CDR1 is SEHNR, CDR2 FQNEAQ, per germline (reference sequence). V was shortened by 5 bases and J by 9 bases, with 19 bases between the two germline ends. The CDR3 region is CASSLPRGWGAQYF. CDR3 nucleotide sequence: TGTGCCAGCAGCCTCCCAAGGGGATGGGGGGCCCAGTACTTC.

This CDR3 is CSARGLAEGWVTDTQYF. In DNA form, the CDR3 reads TGCAGTGCTAGGGGGCTAGCGGAAGGATGGGTAACAGATACGCAGTATTTT. The chain has TRBV20-1 and TRBJ2-3; TRBD2 agrees at 7 bases. Trimming at V came to 3 bases and at J to 3 bases, leaving 15 bases not matched to a gene. Germline-derived CDR1 and CDR2 are DFQATT and SNEGSKA (reference sequence). The CDR3 covers 17 residues.

There are many counts of this clonotype. V and J are TRBV5-1 and TRBJ1-1; 8 nucleotides line up with TRBD1. J gave up 3 bases and V 0 bases, and 7 bases lay outside the gene matches. The CDR3 is 16 residues long. The germline V gene has CDR1 SGHRS and CDR2 YFSETQ. CDR3 region: CASSLVAGGLDTEAFF. The CDR3 DNA follows: TGCGCCAGCAGCTTGGTCGCAGGGGGCTTGGACACTGAAGCTTTCTTT.

Concerning this clonotype: One end of the junction varies from germline; a read error may be responsible. This chain connects TRBV12-3 or TRBV12-4 to TRBJ2-2; no clear D. The length of the CDR3 is 12 residues. The CDR3 spells CASTLGVVELLF. The CDR3 DNA reads as TGTGCCAGCACCTTAGGAGTGGTAGAGCTGCTTTTT.

This clonotype has only a few counts. The chain employs TRBV5-1 and TRBJ2-1; 14 nucleotides match TRBD2. Trimming cost V 2 bases and J 7 bases; bases outside gene matches: 14. The CDR3 has 19 residues. Germline lookup yields CDR1 SGHRS and CDR2 YFSETQ. CDR3 nucleotide sequence: TGCGCCAGCAGCTTAAGACTAGCGGGAGGGCCCATGTCTCCTAATGAGCAGTTCTTC. It codes for CASSLRLAGGPMSPNEQFF.

For the CDR3, the DNA is TGTGCCAGCAGTTTGGAAGCATCGATGAACACTGAAGCTTTCTTT. It codes for CASSLEASMNTEAFF. This chain uses TRBV25-1 with TRBJ1-1; D gene unclear. CDR1 MGHDK and CDR2 SYGVNS come from the germline V gene. Trimming left V 5 bases short and J 0 bases short, with 13 bases between. The CDR3 covers 15 residues.

This clonotype was counted many times. The chain joins TRBV29-1 to TRBJ2-5, with TRBD1 matching 10 bases. Germline V gives CDR1 SQVTM, CDR2 ANQGSEA. The CDR3 runs to 12 residues. After removal of 6 bases from V and 5 bases from J, the junction contained 3 bases not matched to a gene. CDR3 protein: CSVTTGGETQYF. DNA for the CDR3: TGCAGCGTCACGACAGGGGGCGAGACCCAGTACTTC.

The chain recombines TRBV7-2 with TRBJ2-5; D not certain. CDR3 length: 14 residues. V lost 7 bases and J 1 base, leaving 13 bases between the germline ends. CDR1 and CDR2 (germline): SGHTA, FQGNSA. Written as DNA, the CDR3 is TGTGCCAGCACCACGCCCTCTAGCCAAGAGACCCAGTACTTC. Residues: CASTTPSSQETQYF.

This clonotype was recorded many times. The chain has TRBV7-8 and TRBJ2-3, with D perhaps TRBD1 (6 bases). Germline V gene lookup returns CDR1 SGHVS and CDR2 FQNEAQ. V lost 1 base and J lost 3, with 20 bases in between. The CDR3 has 18 amino acids. The CDR3 is CASSLEGTTGLGTDTQYF. The CDR3 DNA sequence: TGTGCCAGCAGCTTAGAGGGGACAACCGGGTTGGGTACAGATACGCAGTATTTT. The full variable domain, its missing parts supplied by reference TRBV7-8 and TRBJ2-3, is GAGVSQSPRYKVAKRGQDVALRCDPISGHVSLFWYQQALGQGPEFLTYFQNEAQLDKSGLPSDRFFAERPEGSVSTLKIQRTQQEDSAVYLCASSLEGTTGLGTDTQYFGPGTRLTVL.

This chain uses TRBV20-1 with TRBJ2-5; 12 positions match TRBD1. CDR1 and CDR2 from the germline V gene are DFQATT and SNEGSKA (reference sequence). The CDR3 consists of 15 residues. The junction had 8 bases not matched to a gene; V was cut back by 4 bases and J by 5 bases. CDR3 residues: CSATLGTGGFETQYF. The CDR3 nucleotides read TGCAGTGCTACCCTTGGGACAGGGGGCTTCGAGACCCAGTACTTC.

This clonotype was detected a few times. V is TRBV12-3 or TRBV12-4 and J is TRBJ2-3; TRBD2 might be the D (6 bases). The CDR3 length is 15 residues. With 5 bases removed from V and 2 bases from J, the gap between germline ends came to 14 bases. The CDR3 sequence: CASSGLPSNTDTQYF. The CDR3 nucleotides read TGTGCCAGCAGTGGACTACCCAGTAACACAGATACGCAGTATTTT.